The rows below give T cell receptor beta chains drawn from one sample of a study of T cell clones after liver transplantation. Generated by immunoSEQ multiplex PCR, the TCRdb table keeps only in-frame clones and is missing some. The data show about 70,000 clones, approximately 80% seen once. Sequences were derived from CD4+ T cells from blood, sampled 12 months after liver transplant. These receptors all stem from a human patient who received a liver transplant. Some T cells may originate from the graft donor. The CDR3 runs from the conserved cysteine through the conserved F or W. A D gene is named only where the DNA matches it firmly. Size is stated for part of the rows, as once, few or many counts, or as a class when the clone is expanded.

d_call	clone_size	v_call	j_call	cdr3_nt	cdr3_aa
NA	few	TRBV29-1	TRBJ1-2	TGCAGCGTTGATGTTCCAGGGGACCTTGGCTACACCTTC	CSVDVPGDLGYTF
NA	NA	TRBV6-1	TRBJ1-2	TGTGCCAGCAGTGGAGAGACTAACAACTATGGCTACACCTTC	CASSGETNNYGYTF
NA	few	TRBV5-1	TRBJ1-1	TGCGCCAGCAGCTCGATTGAGGCGGTGAACACTGAAGCTTTCTTT	CASSSIEAVNTEAFF
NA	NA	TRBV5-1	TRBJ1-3	TGCGCCAGCAGCTTGGGAGCTGGAAACACCATATATTTT	CASSLGAGNTIYF
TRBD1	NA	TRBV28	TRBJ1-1	TGTGCCAGCAATACCAGGGGGGGCGCGGGGACTGAAGCTTTCTTT	CASNTRGGAGTEAFF
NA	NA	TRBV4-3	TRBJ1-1	TGCGCCAGCAGCCACTGGGGCAGGATGAACACTGAAGCTTTCTTT	CASSHWGRMNTEAFF
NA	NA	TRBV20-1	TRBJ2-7	TGCAGTGTGGGCACGCCCTACGAGCAGTACTTC	CSVGTPYEQYF
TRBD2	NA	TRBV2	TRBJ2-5	TGTGCCAGCAGTGTGGGCGGGAGTGGGGAGACCCAGTACTTC	CASSVGGSGETQYF
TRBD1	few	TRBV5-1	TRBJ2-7	TGCGCCAGCAGCTTGGGGGGACAGGGATACGAGCAGTACTTC	CASSLGGQGYEQYF
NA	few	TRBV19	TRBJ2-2	TGTGCCCCCCCAAGGCTGTTTTTT	CAPPRLFF
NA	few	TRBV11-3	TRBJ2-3	TGTGCCAGCAGCTTGGGGGGTGGCACAGATACGCAGTATTTT	CASSLGGGTDTQYF
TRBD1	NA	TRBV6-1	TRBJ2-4	TGTGCCAGCAGTGGACAGGGAGTCAAAAACATTCAGTACTTC	CASSGQGVKNIQYF
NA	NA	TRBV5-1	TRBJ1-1	TGCGCCAGCAGCTCGGGGGGCGAGATCACTGAAGCTTTCTTT	CASSSGGEITEAFF
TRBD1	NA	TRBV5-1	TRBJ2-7	TGCGCCAGCAGCATCAGGACAGGACCTGCCTACGAGCAGTACTTC	CASSIRTGPAYEQYF
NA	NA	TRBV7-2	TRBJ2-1	TGTGCCAGCAGCTTAGATTACAATGAGCAGTTCTTC	CASSLDYNEQFF
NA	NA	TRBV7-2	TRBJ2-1	TGTGCCAGCAGCTTAGAATCCCTTTTGGTAAATGAGCAGTTCTTC	CASSLESLLVNEQFF
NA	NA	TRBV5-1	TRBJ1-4	TGCGCCAGCAGCAGAGAAGGTCTCACTAATGAAAAACTGTTTTTT	CASSREGLTNEKLFF
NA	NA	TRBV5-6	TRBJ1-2	TGTGCCAGCAGCTTGAGAGGAGGTGATGGCTACACCTTC	CASSLRGGDGYTF
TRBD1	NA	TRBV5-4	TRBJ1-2	TGTGCCAGCAGCCCAGGACAGGGAGGTCGGGGCTACACCTTC	CASSPGQGGRGYTF
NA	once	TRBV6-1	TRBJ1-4	TGTGCCAGCAGTGCCTATCCCGGGACGGGGAATGAAAAACTGTTTTTT	CASSAYPGTGNEKLFF
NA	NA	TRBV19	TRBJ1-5	TGTGCCAGTAGTCCCGGGGGTCAGCCCCAGCATTTT	CASSPGGQPQHF
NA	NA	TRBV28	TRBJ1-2	TGTGCCAGCAGGGAATCAGGGGGCTACACCTTC	CASRESGGYTF
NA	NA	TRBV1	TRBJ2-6	TGCACCAGCAGGGTCGCGAGTTTGTGCCAAAGTCGGGCCAACGTCCTGACTTTC	CTSRVASLCQSRANVLTF
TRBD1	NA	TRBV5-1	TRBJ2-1	TGCGCCAGCAGCTTGTTTCCGACAGGGGTCGACTCCTACAATGAGCAGTTCTTC	CASSLFPTGVDSYNEQFF
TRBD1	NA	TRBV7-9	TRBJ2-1	TGTGCCAGCAGCCCAGCCGGGACAGGGAAATACAATGAGCAGTTCTTC	CASSPAGTGKYNEQFF
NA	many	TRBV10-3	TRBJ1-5	TGTGCCATCAGCTCTGGACAGAACAATCAGCCCCAGCATTTT	CAISSGQNNQPQHF
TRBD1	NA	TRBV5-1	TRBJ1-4	TGCGCCAGCAGCCCGAGACAGGGGGCTTCTGAAAAACTGTTTTTT	CASSPRQGASEKLFF
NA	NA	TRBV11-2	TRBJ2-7	TGTGCCAGCAGCCCCGAATCTGACAGAGCCTACGAGCAGTACTTC	CASSPESDRAYEQYF
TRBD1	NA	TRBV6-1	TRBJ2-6	TGTGCCAGCAGTGAAGCACCACAGGGGGCGGGTGGGGCCAACGTCCTGACTTTC	CASSEAPQGAGGANVLTF
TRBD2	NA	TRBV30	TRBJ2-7	TGTGCCTGGAGTATGGGAGGGGATCGGTACTTC	CAWSMGGDRYF
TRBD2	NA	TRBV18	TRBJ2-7	TGTGCCAGCTCCCAATCCCCCGAAGATAGCGGGTCCTTCTACGAGCAGTACTTC	CASSQSPEDSGSFYEQYF
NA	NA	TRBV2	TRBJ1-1	TGTGCCAGCAGGGTCAACAGAAACACTGAAGCTTTCTTT	CASRVNRNTEAFF
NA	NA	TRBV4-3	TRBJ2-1	TGCGCCAGCAGCCAAGATCCCCCGGGGGCGTCCAGGGACAATGAGCAGTTCTTC	CASSQDPPGASRDNEQFF
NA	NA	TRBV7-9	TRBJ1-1	TGTGCCAGCAGCTCACAACAGGGCGTTGGGACTGAAGCTTTCTTT	CASSSQQGVGTEAFF
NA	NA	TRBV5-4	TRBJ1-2	TGTGCCAGCAGCTTTCCCCCCGGGACAAGCTATGGCTACACCTTC	CASSFPPGTSYGYTF
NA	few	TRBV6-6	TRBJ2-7	TGTGCCAGCAGCCTCACAACCAGCTCCTACGAGCAGTACTTC	CASSLTTSSYEQYF
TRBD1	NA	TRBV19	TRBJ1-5	TGTGCCAGTAGTATTAGGAACCGACAGGGGTTTTATAGCAATCAGCCCCAGCATTTT	CASSIRNRQGFYSNQPQHF
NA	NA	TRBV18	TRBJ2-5	TGTGCCAGCTCACCACTGGCAGGGAACTCTCAAGAGACCCAGTACTTC	CASSPLAGNSQETQYF
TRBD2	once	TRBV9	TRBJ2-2	TGTGCCAGCAGCGTACGGAGCGGGAGGTCCCGGGGGGAGCTGTTTTTT	CASSVRSGRSRGELFF
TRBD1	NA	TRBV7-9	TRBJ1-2	TGTGCCAGCAGCTCTCCCGGGACAGACAACTCCTATGGCTACACCTTC	CASSSPGTDNSYGYTF
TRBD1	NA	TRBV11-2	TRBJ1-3	TGTGCCAGCGCCACAGGGGGCTCTGGAAACACCATATATTTT	CASATGGSGNTIYF
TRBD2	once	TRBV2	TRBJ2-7	TGTGCCAGCAGGGCGGGGGGACTGGACGAGCAGTACTTC	CASRAGGLDEQYF
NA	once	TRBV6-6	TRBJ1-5	TGTGCCAGCAGTTACTCGAAGGGGGGAAGTCAGCCCCAGCATTTT	CASSYSKGGSQPQHF
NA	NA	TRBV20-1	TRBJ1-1	TGCAGTGCTAGGGGGGGGATTGAAGCTTTCTTT	CSARGGIEAFF
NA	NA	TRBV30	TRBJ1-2	TGTGCCTGGAGTGTACGAGCAAACTATGGCTACACCTTC	CAWSVRANYGYTF
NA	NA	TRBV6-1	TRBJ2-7	TGTGCCAGCAGTGATAGTCTAGCGCTCCCCTACGAGCAGTACTTC	CASSDSLALPYEQYF
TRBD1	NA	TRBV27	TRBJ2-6	TGTGCCAGCACCACAGACAGGGCTGTTTCTGGGGCCAACGTCCTGACTTTC	CASTTDRAVSGANVLTF
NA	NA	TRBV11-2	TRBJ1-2	TGTGCCAGCAGCTTTGGGGCAGGGGTCGGCTACACCTTC	CASSFGAGVGYTF
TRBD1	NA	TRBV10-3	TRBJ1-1	TGTGCCATCAGTGGGGGGCAGGGGGCTATGACTGAAGCTTTCTTT	CAISGGQGAMTEAFF
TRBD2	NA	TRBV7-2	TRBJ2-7	TGTGCCAGCAGCTTTAGCGGGGCCTACGAGCAGTACTTC	CASSFSGAYEQYF